This passage covers 22 T cell receptor beta chains from one sample sequenced in a study of Graves' ophthalmopathy and Graves' hyperthyroidism. Scientists amplified the TCR beta CDR3 regions from RNA transcripts. HTBI primers were used in a first-round RT-PCR, which preceded a second-round multiplex PCR. TCRdb called the multiplex PCR reads again in MiXCR, with one record for every CDR3 protein. The sample yields around 470,000 distinct CDR3 sequences, over 13% seen once. Specimen: blood. The origin of the receptors is a woman between 25 and 40 years old with Graves' ophthalmopathy.

This clonotype has a count of ten or more. The V and J genes are TRBV28 and TRBJ2-7, with D maybe TRBD2 (5 bases). Deletions cut 7 bases from V and 3 bases from J, with 16 bases between. This CDR3 is 14 amino acids long. Germline-derived CDR1 and CDR2 are MDHEN and SYDVKM. The CDR3 spells CASTPLLEGYEQYF. The CDR3 nucleotides are TGTGCCAGCACCCCTCTTCTCGAGGGCTACGAGCAGTACTTC.

In this sample, this clonotype turned up many times. V and J are TRBV30 and TRBJ1-2, with 8 bases lining up with TRBD1. CDR3 size: 17 residues. Unmatched junction bases numbered 17, after V lost 5 bases and J lost 3 bases. Looked up from germline, CDR1 is GTSNPN and CDR2 is SVGIG (reference sequence). DNA for the CDR3: TGTGCCTGGCTATCCCTGGTCGCAGGGGGCTATGACTATGGCTACACCTTC. It translates to CAWLSLVAGGYDYGYTF.

This clonotype has a count of ten or more. The chain carries TRBV20-1 and TRBJ1-2; 9 bases fit TRBD1. The germline V gene has CDR1 DFQATT and CDR2 SNEGSKA (reference sequence). Trimming took 0 bases from V and 7 from J; bases not matched to a gene: 6. CDR3 length equals 14 residues. The CDR3 DNA reads as TGCAGTGCTAGAGATAGGCGACAGGGGGTTGGCTACACCTTC. The encoded protein is CSARDRRQGVGYTF.

Only a few counts were recorded for this clonotype. The V and J genes are TRBV3-1 and TRBJ1-2, with TRBD1 identical over 10 bases. CDR3 length: 15 residues. CDR1 is LGHDT, CDR2 YNNKEL, per germline (reference sequence). The V and J ends lost 2 bases and 6 bases, in that order; junction bases with no gene match: 6. CDR3 DNA sequence: TGTGCCAGCAGCCAACGTCCCGGGACAGGGGATGGCTACACCTTC. Protein product: CASSQRPGTGDGYTF.

On this clonotype itself: One end of the junction does not line up with germline, which may come from a read error. The chain employs TRBV6-1 and TRBJ2-4; TRBD1 or TRBD2 may be the D gene (5 bases each). Germline V lookup: CDR1 MNHNS, CDR2 SASEGT. The CDR3 is 15 amino acids. For the CDR3, the DNA is TGTGCCAGCCGAGTTGGGGGTACCCCCAAAAACATTAAGTACTTC. Residues: CASRVGGTPKNIKYF.

In this sample, this clonotype turned up a few times. The V call is TRBV28, the J call TRBJ2-7; D is unresolved. With 5 bases removed from V and 6 bases from J, the gap between germline ends came to 8 bases. The CDR3 has 11 residues. The germline V gene encodes CDR1 MDHEN and CDR2 SYDVKM. The CDR3 spells CASSTILEQYF. CDR3 nucleotides: TGTGCCAGCAGTACTATCCTCGAGCAGTACTTC.

This clonotype was seen repeatedly, ten times or more. The V and J genes are TRBV10-2 and TRBJ1-1; a possible D gene is TRBD1 (6 bases). CDR1 WSHSY and CDR2 SAAADI come from the germline V gene. This CDR3 region has 13 residues. The V end was cut by 6 bases, the J end by 7 bases, with 15 bases between. CDR3 bases: TGCGCCAGCAGCGCCCGGACAGCGGGTGAAGCTTTCTTT. Its translation is CASSARTAGEAFF.

This clonotype was seen only a few times. The rearrangement links TRBV28 to TRBJ2-2, with 7 positions matching TRBD1. The CDR3 totals 15 residues. Germline values: CDR1 MDHEN, CDR2 SYDVKM. J gave up 3 bases and V 5 bases, and 6 bases lay outside the gene matches. The DNA of the CDR3 is TGTGCCAGCAGTCCGATGACAGGGTACACCGGGGAGCTGTTTTTT. Its translation: CASSPMTGYTGELFF.

This clonotype was detected ten times or more. This sequence joins TRBV30 and TRBJ2-2, with 7 bases that match TRBD2. V shed 1 base and J 2 bases; nucleotides not matched to a gene: 4. Germline CDR1 reads GTSNPN; CDR2 reads SVGIG (reference sequence). The CDR3 totals 15 residues. CDR3 sequence reads: CAWSGDYLNTGELFF. The CDR3 nucleotides are TGTGCCTGGAGTGGGGACTACCTCAACACCGGGGAGCTGTTTTTT. Supplemented by reference TRBV30 and TRBJ2-2, the full variable domain reads SQTIHQWPATLVQPVGSPLSLECTVEGTSNPNLYWYRQAAGRGLQLLFYSVGIGQISSEVPQNLSASRPQDRQFILSSKKLLLSDSGFYLCAWSGDYLNTGELFFGEGSRLTVL.

This clonotype has at least ten counts. The V and J genes are TRBV29-1 and TRBJ2-7, with TRBD1 as a possible D gene (6 bases). V was trimmed by 4 bases and J by 7 bases, leaving 20 bases between them. Germline V gene sequence: CDR1 SQVTM, CDR2 ANQGSEA. The CDR3 covers 14 residues. CDR3 loop: CSVGQAGYMREQYF. Written as DNA, the CDR3 is TGCAGCGTTGGACAGGCCGGGTATATGAGGGAGCAGTACTTC.

This clonotype has ten or more counts. This rearrangement joins TRBV20-1 to TRBJ1-2, with D hard to call. CDR3 length: 13 residues. Germline-derived CDR1 and CDR2 are DFQATT and SNEGSKA (reference sequence). V was clipped by 5 bases and J by 8 bases, with 18 bases between them. CDR3 nucleotide sequence: TGCAGTGCTTATGCGTGGAAAACGGAAGGCTACACCTTC. This translates into CSAYAWKTEGYTF.

This clonotype appeared a few times. The chain carries TRBV12-3 or TRBV12-4 and TRBJ2-7; 10 positions agree with TRBD1. The V and J ends lost 5 bases and 6 bases, in that order; junction bases with no gene match: 7. The CDR3 consists of 14 residues. CDR3 region: CASSPGTGALEQYF. The CDR3 DNA reads TGTGCCAGCAGTCCCGGGACAGGGGCCCTCGAGCAGTACTTC.

This rearrangement joins TRBV3-1 to TRBJ2-2; D not resolved. The germline gives CDR1 LGHDT, CDR2 YNNKEL (reference sequence). Trimming removed 0 bases from V and 6 bases from J, with 11 bases in between. The CDR3 extends over 15 amino acids. The CDR3 loop reads CASSQDHLGSGELFF. The CDR3 nucleotides are TGTGCCAGCAGCCAAGATCATCTAGGGTCCGGGGAGCTGTTTTTT.

Worth noting for this clonotype: This sequence may be a read error, since a much larger clone differs from it by one base. This chain connects TRBV5-1 to TRBJ1-1, with 10 bases identical to TRBD1. Germline trimming cut 9 bases from V and 1 base from J; bases unmatched to any gene: 6. The CDR3 length is 14 residues. CDR1 is SGHRS and CDR2 is YFSETQ in the germline V gene. The CDR3 loop reads CAIGTGVQNTEAFF. CDR3 DNA sequence: TGCGCCATCGGGACAGGGGTGCAGAACACTGAAGCTTTCTTT.

Comment on this clonotype: A single base separates this from a much larger clone, so it may be a read error. This chain joins TRBV6-2 or TRBV6-3 and TRBJ2-5; D not resolved. CDR1 is MNHEY, CDR2 SVGEGT, per germline. The CDR3 runs to 14 residues. Deletions cut 1 base from V and 2 bases from J, with 8 bases between. In DNA form, the CDR3 reads TGTGCCAGCAGTTACTTCGGCAGACAAGAGACCCAGTACTTC. The encoded protein is CASSYFGRQETQYF.

A few counts support this clonotype. The chain uses TRBV28 and TRBJ1-1, with a tentative D call TRBD1 (5 bases). The CDR3 spans 11 residues. The germline V and J ends were trimmed by 8 bases and 10 bases, with 14 bases remaining between them. CDR1 and CDR2 from the germline V gene are MDHEN and SYDVKM. The CDR3 sequence: CASSLTGRAFF. CDR3 nucleotides: TGTGCCAGCTCCCTTACAGGCAGAGCTTTCTTT.

This clonotype showed up many times. The J gene is TRBJ1-1, the V gene TRBV5-1; 10 bases agree with TRBD1. This CDR3 comprises 17 residues. The germline V gene has CDR1 SGHRS and CDR2 YFSETQ. The trim removed 0 bases at V and 1 base at J, leaving 6 bases unmatched. The CDR3 DNA is TGCGCCAGCAGCTTGGTGGGACAGGGGCCACCGAACACTGAAGCTTTCTTT. As protein: CASSLVGQGPPNTEAFF.

This clonotype appeared many times. This rearrangement joins TRBV6-1 to TRBJ2-7, with 7 positions matching TRBD1. This CDR3 spans 12 amino acids. The V segment lost 6 bases and the J segment 8 bases; nucleotides outside the gene matches: 7. The germline gives CDR1 MNHNS, CDR2 SASEGT. The CDR3 reads CASSIDRVQQYF. In DNA form, the CDR3 reads TGTGCCAGCAGCATCGACAGGGTGCAGCAGTACTTC.

This clonotype was seen repeatedly, ten times or more. This rearrangement joins TRBV6-1 to TRBJ1-1, with a tentative D call TRBD1 (5 bases). The germline V gene encodes CDR1 MNHNS and CDR2 SASEGT. The V and J ends lost 5 bases and 4 bases respectively, with 14 bases between them. The CDR3 covers 14 residues. The CDR3 nucleotides read TGTGCCAGCAGTAGGGTCCTAAGGGGCACTGAAGCTTTCTTT. This sequence encodes CASSRVLRGTEAFF.

This clonotype was recorded many times. The chain couples TRBV6-5 to TRBJ2-7; possibly TRBD2 for D (5 bases). Germline V lookup: CDR1 MNHEY, CDR2 SVGAGI. Trimming left V 7 bases short and J 7 bases short, with 11 bases between. The CDR3 has 11 amino acids. The CDR3 DNA is TGTGCCAGCAACCGCGGCGGGGAGCAGTACTTC. Translated: CASNRGGEQYF.

In this sample, this clonotype turned up many times. The V gene is TRBV7-9, the J gene TRBJ1-2, with D tentatively TRBD1 (6 bases). Germline V gives CDR1 SEHNR, CDR2 FQNEAQ (reference sequence). Trimming took off 4 bases at V and 5 bases at J, with 14 bases between the two ends. The CDR3 spans 14 residues. The CDR3 coding sequence is TGTGCCAGCAGCTCAGGGGACCTTTCGTATGGCTACACCTTC. Translation: CASSSGDLSYGYTF.

This chain links TRBV7-9 with TRBJ1-1; 9 positions match TRBD1. Germline CDR1 and CDR2: SEHNR and FQNEAQ (reference sequence). The CDR3 sequence is 15 residues long. The V gene end was trimmed by 3 bases and the J gene end by 7 bases; junction bases not matched to a gene: 9. CDR3 protein: CASSFRTGARHEAFF. The DNA for the CDR3 is TGTGCCAGCAGCTTCCGGACAGGGGCCCGCCATGAAGCTTTCTTT.